Each of the 4 T cell receptor beta chains below was sequenced from the same sample in a study of technical replicates of blood from a few donors. Profiling relied on immunoSEQ multiplex PCR, and the TCRdb table lists in-frame clones only, not all of them. Of approximately 70,000 clones detected, around 95% appear once; the ten largest clones hold roughly 0.24%. What was sequenced was T cells isolated from PBMCs. The receptor set was obtained from a human donor in good health.

This clone was recorded only once. This chain connects TRBV6-1 to TRBJ1-5; D call uncertain. Germline CDR1 and CDR2: MNHNS and SASEGT. This CDR3 is 15 amino acids long. V was cut by 4 bases and J by 0 bases, with 10 bases left in between. The CDR3 DNA is TGTGCCAGCAGTGCGCCGACAAGTAGCAATCAGCCCCAGCATTTT. Encoded protein: CASSAPTSSNQPQHF.

The chain combines TRBV7-9 with TRBJ1-1; 7 nucleotides line up with TRBD1. Germline V CDR1 and CDR2: SEHNR, FQNEAQ (reference sequence). The length of the CDR3 is 13 residues. Trimming at V came to 6 bases and at J to 8 bases, leaving 9 bases not matched to a gene. This CDR3 reads CASSQTGAREAFF. The CDR3, as DNA: TGTGCCAGCAGTCAAACAGGGGCCAGAGAAGCTTTCTTT.

This clone showed up just once. The rearrangement joins TRBV13 to TRBJ2-5, with 10 bases matching TRBD2. V gave up 4 bases and J gave up 0 bases; unmatched junction bases: 14. This CDR3 contains 19 residues. Germline V gene sequence: CDR1 PRHDT, CDR2 FYEKMQ (reference sequence). CDR3 region: CASSSGVAGGRGYQETQYF. The CDR3 DNA is TGTGCCAGCAGCTCGGGTGTAGCGGGGGGCCGGGGGTACCAAGAGACCCAGTACTTC.

The chain uses TRBV5-1 and TRBJ2-6; D might be TRBD2 (6 bases). The V and J ends lost 1 base and 5 bases respectively, with 34 bases between them. The germline gives CDR1 SGHRS, CDR2 YFSETQ. The CDR3 length is 23 residues. The CDR3 loop is CASSLSLRGGGNFNPLWANVLTF. CDR3 sequence (DNA): TGCGCCAGCAGCTTGTCTCTCAGAGGAGGAGGGAACTTTAATCCCCTCTGGGCCAACGTCCTGACTTTC.